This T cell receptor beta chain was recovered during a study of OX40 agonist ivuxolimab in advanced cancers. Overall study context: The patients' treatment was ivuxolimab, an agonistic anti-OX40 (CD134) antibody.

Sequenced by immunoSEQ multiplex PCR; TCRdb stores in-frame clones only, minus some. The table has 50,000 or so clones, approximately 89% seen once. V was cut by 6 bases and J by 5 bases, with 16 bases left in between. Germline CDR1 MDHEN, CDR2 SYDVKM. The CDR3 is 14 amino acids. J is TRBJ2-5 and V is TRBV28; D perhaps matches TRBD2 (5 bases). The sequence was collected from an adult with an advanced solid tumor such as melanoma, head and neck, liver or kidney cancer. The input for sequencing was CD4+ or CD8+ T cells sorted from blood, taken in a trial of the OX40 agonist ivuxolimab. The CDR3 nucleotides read TGTGCCAGCAGAGGGAGCACCCGTCAGGAGACCCAGTACTTC. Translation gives CASRGSTRQETQYF.